This T cell receptor (beta chain) was profiled in a study of cytomegalovirus exposure and HLA in healthy donors. Trimming removed 2 bases from V and 4 bases from J, with 11 bases in between. Germline CDR1 and CDR2: MNHNY and SVGAGI (reference sequence). CDR3 size: 14 residues. PCR was performed using 60 Vbeta and 13 Jbeta primers. The repertoire was sequenced with immunoSEQ multiplex PCR; TCRdb's copy has only in-frame clones and lacks some. The table records about 92,000 clones, 69% of them present only once. The sample taken for sequencing was PBMCs. The chain is built from TRBV6-6 and TRBJ1-2; D is unclear. The receptor's source is a man over 45 in good health and CMV-seronegative. DNA for the CDR3: TGTGCCAGCAGTTACCACGAGAGGAGCTATGGCTACACCTTC. Amino acids: CASSYHERSYGYTF.